Listed below are T cell receptor beta chains from one sample, sequenced in a study of blood T cell repertoires in COVID-19. Measured with immunoSEQ multiplex PCR; TCRdb has only the in-frame clones, and not every one. There are 65,000 to 80,000 clones in the sample; around nine tenths occur only once, and 2.5% to 3% lies in the top ten. The sequenced sample consisted of peripheral blood. These TCRs come from a man between 65 and 85 years old with active or convalescent COVID-19. Both conserved end residues are part of each CDR3. The D gene is left open where the match is weak. Expanded clones get a size class; other rows say once, few or many, or leave the size out.

>TRBJ1-1|.|TRBV6-5|.
TGTGCCAGCAGTTCCGCCAGGTACACTGAAGCTTTCTTT
CASSSARYTEAFF
>TRBJ2-7|.|TRBV6-5|TRBD1
TGTGCCAGCCGGACAGGGGAATTGTACGAGCAGTACTTC
CASRTGELYEQYF
>TRBJ1-1|.|TRBV30|TRBD1
TGTGCCTGGAGTGTACAGGGGGAGAACACTGAAGCTTTCTTT
CAWSVQGENTEAFF
>TRBJ1-1|.|TRBV14|TRBD1
TGTGCCAGCAGCCAAGTACAGGGGAGGACTGAAGCTTTCTTT
CASSQVQGRTEAFF
>TRBJ1-4|.|TRBV10-3|TRBD1
TGTGCCATCAGTGAGAGAACCGGGACAGGGCAGGAAAAACTGTTTTTT
CAISERTGTGQEKLFF
>TRBJ2-7|once|TRBV5-1|TRBD1
TGCGCCAGCAGCTTGGCGGACAGGGGTAGCTACGAGCAGTACTTC
CASSLADRGSYEQYF
>TRBJ2-3|.|TRBV28|TRBD2
TGTGCCAGCAGTCTGAACCTGGGAGGGGTTGGGTCAGATACGCAGTATTTT
CASSLNLGGVGSDTQYF
>TRBJ1-2|once|TRBV3-1/TRBV3-2|.
TGTGCCAGCAGCCAAGGGGCAAATATTAACTATGGCTACACCTTC
CASSQGANINYGYTF
>TRBJ1-4|.|TRBV2|.
TGTGCCAGTTTTCGGGAGCTTGGAGAAAAACTGTTTTTT
CASFRELGEKLFF
>TRBJ1-2|.|TRBV6-1|TRBD1
TGTGCCAGCAGTGAAATGGGGACAGCTTATGGCTACACCTTC
CASSEMGTAYGYTF
>TRBJ2-2|.|TRBV7-3|.
TGTGCCAGCAGCTTAAGGGCGGGAACAGGAACCGGGGAGCTGTTTTTT
CASSLRAGTGTGELFF
>TRBJ1-1|.|TRBV6-5|.
TGTGCCAGCAGTTACTCCCGACGGGGTGCAGCTTTCTTT
CASSYSRRGAAFF
>TRBJ1-4|.|TRBV19|TRBD1
TGTGCCAGTAGTGCCCAGGGGGCGAGTGAAAAACTGTTTTTT
CASSAQGASEKLFF